These 17 T cell receptor beta chains share one sample of origin, sequenced in a study of control samples from healthy donors and cancer patients. The table came from immunoSEQ multiplex PCR; TCRdb's copy has only in-frame clones and leaves some out. This table has tens of thousands of clones, more than 70% appearing once. The specimen was blood. The receptors derive from a man aged 45-65 years in good health.

The J gene is TRBJ1-5, the V gene TRBV6-2 or TRBV6-3, with 9 bases that match TRBD1. After removal of 4 bases from V and 9 bases from J, the junction contained 19 bases not matched to a gene. Germline-derived CDR1 and CDR2 are MNHEY and SVGEGT. There are 18 residues in the CDR3. The CDR3 loop reads CASSLLQGQGPRKMPQHF. CDR3 DNA sequence: TGTGCCAGCAGTTTACTTCAGGGACAGGGACCCAGGAAGATGCCCCAGCATTTT.

The CDR3 DNA sequence: TGTGCCAGCAGCGAACAGGGGGCCAATGAGCAGTTCTTC. Its translation: CASSEQGANEQFF. The rearrangement uses TRBV7-7 and TRBJ2-1, with 9 bases that match TRBD1. Germline V gene data show CDR1 as SSHAT and CDR2 as FNYEAQ (reference sequence). After removal of 5 bases from V and 6 bases from J, the junction contained 2 bases not matched to a gene. The CDR3 is made up of 13 amino acids.

The rearrangement joins TRBV15 to TRBJ1-2; D remains ambiguous. The CDR3 runs to 15 residues. CDR1 and CDR2 from the germline V gene are LNHNV and YYDKDF (reference sequence). The V end was cut by 0 bases, the J end by 5 bases, with 13 bases between. The CDR3 is CATSREGWNGYGYTF. The CDR3 DNA follows: TGTGCCACCAGCAGAGAAGGGTGGAACGGGTATGGCTACACCTTC.

J is TRBJ1-2 and V is TRBV9, with D possibly matching TRBD1 (6 bases). Deletions cut 0 bases from V and 8 bases from J, with 23 bases between. Germline assignment: CDR1 SGDLS and CDR2 YYNGEE. The CDR3 covers 17 residues. CDR3 residues: CASSVASHTGLPMGYTF. CDR3 DNA: TGTGCCAGCAGCGTAGCGAGTCACACAGGGCTCCCTATGGGCTACACCTTC.

This rearrangement joins TRBV4-2 to TRBJ2-5; 10 nucleotides align to TRBD2. Losses at the gene ends were 1 base for V and 5 bases for J; bases not matched to a gene: 4. Looked up from germline, CDR1 is LGHNA and CDR2 is YNFKEQ. CDR3 length: 15 residues. Here the CDR3 reads CASSQGGLADETQYF. The CDR3 DNA follows: TGTGCCAGCAGCCAAGGAGGACTAGCGGATGAGACCCAGTACTTC.

The CDR3 loop reads CASSLQGANTEAFF. In nucleotides, the CDR3 is TGTGCCAGCAGTCTACAGGGGGCCAACACTGAAGCTTTCTTT. V and J are TRBV27 and TRBJ1-1; 9 bases match TRBD1. The V and J ends lost 5 bases and 2 bases, in that order; junction bases with no gene match: 3. The CDR3 spans 14 residues. Germline V gene sequence: CDR1 MNHEY, CDR2 SMNVEV (reference sequence).

The chain is built from TRBV6-1 and TRBJ1-5; possible D gene TRBD1, 6 bases. The CDR3 has 13 amino acids. Trimming cost V 3 bases and J 5 bases, with 8 bases left between them. CDR1 and CDR2 (germline): MNHNS, SASEGT. The CDR3 protein is CASSDQGYQPQHF. The DNA for the CDR3 is TGTGCCAGCAGTGACCAGGGGTATCAGCCCCAGCATTTT.

V is TRBV28 and J is TRBJ1-2; the match to TRBD1 covers 7 bases. This CDR3 has 16 amino acids. CDR1 is MDHEN and CDR2 is SYDVKM in the germline V gene. J gave up 7 bases and V 7 bases, and 18 bases lay outside the gene matches. For the CDR3, the DNA is TGTGCCAGCACCCGCAGGGGGGCGGACTCGCAGGTTGGCTACACCTTC. It codes for CASTRRGADSQVGYTF.

The V gene is TRBV18, the J gene TRBJ2-5; D perhaps matches TRBD2 (6 bases). The CDR3 contains 16 residues. V was pared by 6 bases and J by 2 bases, with 19 bases between. Germline loops: CDR1 KGHSH, CDR2 LQKENI. The CDR3 sequence is CASSRAGTRIQETQYF. For the CDR3, the DNA is TGTGCCAGCTCTCGGGCGGGAACTCGGATACAAGAGACCCAGTACTTC. Full variable domain (rest looked up from reference TRBV18 and TRBJ2-5): NAGVMQNPRHLVRRRGQEARLRCSPMKGHSHVYWYRQLPEEGLKFMVYLQKENIIDESGMPKERFSAEFPKEGPSILRIQQVVRGDSAAYFCASSRAGTRIQETQYFGPGTRLLVL.

The chain is built from TRBV3-1 (or the pseudogene TRBV3-2) and TRBJ2-3; 7 bases line up with TRBD2. The germline V gene encodes CDR1 LGHDT and CDR2 YNNKEL (reference sequence). CDR3 length: 14 residues. With V trimmed by 0 bases and J by 7 bases, 4 bases remained unmatched. The CDR3 spells CASSQDRREYTQYF. For the CDR3, the DNA is TGTGCCAGCAGCCAAGATCGGCGGGAGTATACGCAGTATTTT.

V gene TRBV11-2 combines with J gene TRBJ2-1; 9 nucleotides match TRBD2. This CDR3 spans 16 amino acids. J was trimmed by 7 bases and V by 5 bases; bases with no gene match: 12. From germline, CDR1 is SGHAT and CDR2 FQNNGV. CDR3 coding DNA: TGTGCCAGCAGCCCCTCGGCGGGAGGGCCCAGGAATGAGCAGTTCTTC. Translation gives CASSPSAGGPRNEQFF. Supplemented by reference TRBV11-2 and TRBJ2-1, the full variable domain reads EAGVAQSPRYKIIEKRQSVAFWCNPISGHATLYWYQQILGQGPKLLIQFQNNGVVDDSQLPKDRFSAERLKGVDSTLKIQPAKLEDSAVYLCASSPSAGGPRNEQFFGPGTRLTVL.

The rearrangement links TRBV4-2 to TRBJ2-3; the D call may be TRBD1 or TRBD2 (5 bases each). The CDR3 runs 15 residues. Germline V gives CDR1 LGHNA, CDR2 YNFKEQ. V was shortened by 3 bases and J by 2 bases, with 12 bases between the two germline ends. The CDR3: CASSHKTGTTDTQYF. In DNA form, the CDR3 reads TGTGCCAGCAGCCACAAGACCGGGACCACAGATACGCAGTATTTT.

The genes are TRBV11-2 and TRBJ2-3; tentatively, D is TRBD1 (5 bases). This CDR3 comprises 11 residues. Trimming took 11 bases from V and 4 from J, leaving 10 bases between them. CDR1 SGHAT and CDR2 FQNNGV come from the germline V gene. The DNA of the CDR3 is TGTGCCGTAGCAGGGTCAGATACGCAGTATTTT. Its translation: CAVAGSDTQYF.

The rearrangement uses TRBV7-2 and TRBJ1-5; D call uncertain. The CDR3 runs to 12 residues. Per germline, CDR1 SGHTA and CDR2 FQGNSA. Trimming pared 0 bases from V and 4 bases from J, leaving 1 base between. The CDR3: CASSLANQPQHF. The CDR3 DNA is TGTGCCAGCAGCTTAGCTAATCAGCCCCAGCATTTT.

The chain has TRBV10-3 and TRBJ2-7; D call uncertain. Germline assignment: CDR1 ENHRY and CDR2 SYGVKD. Trimming shortened V by 7 bases and J by 0 bases, and 13 bases separated the two germline ends. CDR3 size: 14 residues. The CDR3 protein is CAITGGALSYEQYF. CDR3 DNA: TGTGCCATCACGGGCGGAGCCCTCTCCTACGAGCAGTACTTC.

The chain employs TRBV4-3 and TRBJ2-2; 12 bases match TRBD2. This CDR3 comprises 18 residues. V gave up 3 bases and J gave up 6 bases; unmatched junction bases: 11. Germline V lookup: CDR1 LGHNA, CDR2 YSLEER. DNA of the CDR3: TGCGCCAGCAGCCAGACTAGCGGGGGATTCGGATGGTCCGGGGAGCTGTTTTTT. The encoded protein is CASSQTSGGFGWSGELFF.

The chain has TRBV9 and TRBJ2-7; 11 bases fit TRBD2. From germline, CDR1 is SGDLS and CDR2 YYNGEE. The CDR3 is 16 amino acids. V shed 3 bases, J shed 0 bases, and the junction held 5 bases outside the gene matches. The CDR3 reads CASSAPSGRSSYEQYF. CDR3 DNA: TGTGCCAGCAGCGCACCTAGCGGGAGGAGCTCCTACGAGCAGTACTTC.